This T cell receptor beta chain was identified during a study of CD8 T cells in Susac syndrome. RNA was extracted with the RNeasy kit, and a quantity of about 0.45 to 1 ug was reverse transcribed using random hexamers. The TCR beta CDR3 was amplified by immunoSEQ multiplex PCR across 54 Vbeta, 13 Jbeta. TCRdb reprocessed the immunoSEQ multiplex PCR reads with MiXCR, giving one entry per CDR3 protein. The table has fewer than 70,000 distinct CDR3 sequences, 85% to 95% seen once. Blood CD8+ and CD4+ T cells underwent high-throughput TCR beta sequencing. Germline lookup yields CDR1 LNHDA and CDR2 SQIVND (reference sequence). This CDR3 has 12 amino acids. V dropped 6 bases and J dropped 4 bases, with 7 bases sitting between them.

The chain carries TRBV19 and TRBJ2-1; the D gene is possibly TRBD2 (5 bases). Material: CD8+ T cells from PBMCs. This TCR was sampled from a human donor in good health. CDR3 nucleotide sequence: TGTGCCAGTAGCGGGGAATACAATGAGCAGTTCTTC. Protein sequence: CASSGEYNEQFF. The variable domain in full, completed from reference TRBV19 and TRBJ2-1, reads DGGITQSPKYLFRKEGQNVTLSCEQNLNHDAMYWYRQDPGQGLRLIYYSQIVNDFQKGDIAEGYSVSREKKESFPLTVTSAQKNPTAFYLCASSGEYNEQFFGPGTRLTVL.